Sequencing of this TCR beta chain was carried out in a study of blood T cells in healthy people across ages. Study-wide findings and caveats: Roughly linear declines in TCR beta diversity per million T cells occurred with age. Expanded clonotype changes were possibly confounded by unknown donor CMV status.

PCR was performed a second time for roughly 7 to 11 cycles using a sample-barcoded 5' primer and a J-beta primer mix. Every single cDNA molecule received a tag from a template-switch adaptor with 12 random nucleotides. TCRdb passed the 5' RACE reads through MiXCR, listing each CDR3 protein once. The data hold about 1 million distinct CDR3 sequences, with under 55% observed a single time. Trimming at V came to 5 bases and at J to 3 bases, leaving 14 bases not matched to a gene. This CDR3 region has 17 residues. Details on this clonotype: The antigen remains undetermined.

The gene calls are TRBV12-3 or TRBV12-4 and TRBJ2-7; 9 bases are shared with TRBD1. This receptor was identified in a woman aged 55 to 70 in good health. The sequenced material came from blood. The CDR3 DNA reads as TGTGCCAGCAGTCCACGATATCGACAGGGGGGGGACTACGAGCAGTACTTC. It is translated as CASSPRYRQGGDYEQYF.